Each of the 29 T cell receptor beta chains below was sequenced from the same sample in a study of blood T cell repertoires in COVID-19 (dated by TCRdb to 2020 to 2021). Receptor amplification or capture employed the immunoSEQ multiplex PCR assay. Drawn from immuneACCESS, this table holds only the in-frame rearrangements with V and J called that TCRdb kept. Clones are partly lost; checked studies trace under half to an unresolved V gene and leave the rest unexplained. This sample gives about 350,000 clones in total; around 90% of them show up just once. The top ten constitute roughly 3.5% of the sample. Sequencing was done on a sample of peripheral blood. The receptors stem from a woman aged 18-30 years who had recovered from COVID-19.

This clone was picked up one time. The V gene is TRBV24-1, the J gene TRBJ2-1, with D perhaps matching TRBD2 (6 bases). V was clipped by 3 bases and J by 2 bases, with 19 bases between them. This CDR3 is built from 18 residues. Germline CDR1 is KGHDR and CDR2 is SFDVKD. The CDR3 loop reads CATSDRLWRGTPYNEQFF. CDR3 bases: TGTGCCACCAGTGATAGGCTTTGGCGGGGAACCCCCTACAATGAGCAGTTCTTC.

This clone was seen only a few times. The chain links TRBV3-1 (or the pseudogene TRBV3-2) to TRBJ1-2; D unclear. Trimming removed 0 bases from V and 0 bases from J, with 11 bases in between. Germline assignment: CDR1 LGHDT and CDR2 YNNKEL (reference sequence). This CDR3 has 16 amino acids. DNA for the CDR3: TGTGCCAGCAGCCAAGAACTGGCGACTACTAACTATGGCTACACCTTC. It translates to CASSQELATTNYGYTF.

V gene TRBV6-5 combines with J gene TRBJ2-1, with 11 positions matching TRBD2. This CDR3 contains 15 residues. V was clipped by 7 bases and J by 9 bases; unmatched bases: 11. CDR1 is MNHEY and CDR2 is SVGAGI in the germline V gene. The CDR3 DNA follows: TGTGCCAGCACCGAAAGTAGCGGGAGGGTGAGTGAGCAGTTCTTC. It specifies CASTESSGRVSEQFF.

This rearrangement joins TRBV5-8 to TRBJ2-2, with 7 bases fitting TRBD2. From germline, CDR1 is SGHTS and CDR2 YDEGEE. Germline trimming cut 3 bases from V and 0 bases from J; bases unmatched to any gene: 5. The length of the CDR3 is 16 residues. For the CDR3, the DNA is TGTGCCAGCAGCTCGGGACTAACCGCGAACACCGGGGAGCTGTTTTTT. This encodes CASSSGLTANTGELFF.

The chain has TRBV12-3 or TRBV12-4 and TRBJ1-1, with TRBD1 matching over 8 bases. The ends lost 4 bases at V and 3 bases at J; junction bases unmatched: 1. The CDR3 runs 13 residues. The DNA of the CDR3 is TGTGCCAGCAGTTGGACAGGGTACACTGAAGCTTTCTTT. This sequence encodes CASSWTGYTEAFF.

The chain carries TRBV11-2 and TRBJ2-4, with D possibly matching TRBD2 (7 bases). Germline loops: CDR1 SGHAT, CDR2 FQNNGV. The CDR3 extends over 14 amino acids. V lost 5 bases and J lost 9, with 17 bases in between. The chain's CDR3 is CASSPRGRGTIQYF. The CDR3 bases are TGTGCCAGCAGCCCCCGGGGGCGGGGGACCATTCAGTACTTC.

CDR3 nucleotides: TGTGCCAGCAGCCAAGATGGCACAGGGGGGTCCTACGAGCAGTACGTC. Amino acids: CASSQDGTGGSYEQYV. V and J are TRBV3-1 (or the pseudogene TRBV3-2) and TRBJ2-7; 8 bases are shared with TRBD1. V trimming: 0 bases; J trimming: 1 base; junction bases outside the gene matches: 5. Germline assignment: CDR1 LGHDT and CDR2 YNNKEL (reference sequence). CDR3 length equals 16 residues.

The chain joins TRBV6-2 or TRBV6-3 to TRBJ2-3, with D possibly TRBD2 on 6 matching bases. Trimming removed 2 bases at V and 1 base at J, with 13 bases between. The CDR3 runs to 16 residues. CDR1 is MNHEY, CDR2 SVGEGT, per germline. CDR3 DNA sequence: TGTGCCAGCAGTTACGTTCGACCGGGAGGCACAGATACGCAGTATTTT. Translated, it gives CASSYVRPGGTDTQYF.

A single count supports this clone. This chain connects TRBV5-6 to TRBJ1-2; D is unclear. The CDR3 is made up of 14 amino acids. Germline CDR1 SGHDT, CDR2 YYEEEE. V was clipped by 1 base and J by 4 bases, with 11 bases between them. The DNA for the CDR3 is TGTGCCAGCAGCTTGACCGGTGATCGCTATGGCTACACCTTC. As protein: CASSLTGDRYGYTF. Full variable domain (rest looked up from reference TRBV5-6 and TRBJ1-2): DAGVTQSPTHLIKTRGQQVTLRCSPKSGHDTVSWYQQALGQGPQFIFQYYEEEERQRGNFPDRFSGHQFPNYSSELNVNALLLGDSALYLCASSLTGDRYGYTFGSGTRLTVV.

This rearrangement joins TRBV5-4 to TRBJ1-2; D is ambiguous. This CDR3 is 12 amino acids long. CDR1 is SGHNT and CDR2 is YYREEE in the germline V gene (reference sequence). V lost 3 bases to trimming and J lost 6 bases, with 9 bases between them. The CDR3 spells CASSSRPDGYTF. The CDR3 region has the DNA TGTGCCAGCAGCTCGAGGCCTGATGGCTACACCTTC.

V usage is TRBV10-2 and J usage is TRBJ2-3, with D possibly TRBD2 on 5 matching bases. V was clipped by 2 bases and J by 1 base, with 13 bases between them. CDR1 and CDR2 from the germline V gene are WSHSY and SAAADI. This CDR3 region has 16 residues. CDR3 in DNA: TGCGCCAGCAGTGAGATGTGGGGAGTGGGCACAGATACGCAGTATTTT. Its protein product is CASSEMWGVGTDTQYF.

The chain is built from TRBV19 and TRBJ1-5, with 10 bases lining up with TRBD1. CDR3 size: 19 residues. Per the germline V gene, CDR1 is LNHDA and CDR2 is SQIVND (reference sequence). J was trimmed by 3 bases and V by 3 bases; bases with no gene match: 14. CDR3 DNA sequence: TGTGCCAGTAGTATTAGTCGGTCGGCGGGACAGGGGCCCAATCAGCCCCAGCATTTT. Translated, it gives CASSISRSAGQGPNQPQHF.

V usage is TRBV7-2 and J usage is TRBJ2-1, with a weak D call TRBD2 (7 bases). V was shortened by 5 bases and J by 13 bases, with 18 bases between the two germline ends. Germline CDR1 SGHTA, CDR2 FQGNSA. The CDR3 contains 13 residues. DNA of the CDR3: TGTGCCAGCAGCGGGCGGGGGCGATTGTATCAGTTCTTC. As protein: CASSGRGRLYQFF. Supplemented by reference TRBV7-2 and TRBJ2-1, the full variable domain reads GAGVSQSPSNKVTEKGKDVELRCDPISGHTALYWYRQSLGQGLEFLIYFQGNSAPDKSGLPSDRFSAERTGGSVSTLTIQRTQQEDSAVYLCASSGRGRLYQFFGPGTRLTVL.

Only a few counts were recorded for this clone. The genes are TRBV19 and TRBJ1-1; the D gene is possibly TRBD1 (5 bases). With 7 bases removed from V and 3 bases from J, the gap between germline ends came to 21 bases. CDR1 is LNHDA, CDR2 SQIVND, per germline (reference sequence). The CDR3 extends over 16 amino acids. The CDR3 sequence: CASTHSGAWRDTEAFF. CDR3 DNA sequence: TGTGCCAGTACCCACTCCGGGGCGTGGAGGGACACTGAAGCTTTCTTT.

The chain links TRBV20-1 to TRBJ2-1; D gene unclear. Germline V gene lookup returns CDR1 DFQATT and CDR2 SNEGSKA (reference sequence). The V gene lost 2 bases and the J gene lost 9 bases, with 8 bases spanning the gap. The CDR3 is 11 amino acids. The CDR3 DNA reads TGCAGTGCTAGAAGCCGTACTGAGCAGTTCTTC. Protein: CSARSRTEQFF.

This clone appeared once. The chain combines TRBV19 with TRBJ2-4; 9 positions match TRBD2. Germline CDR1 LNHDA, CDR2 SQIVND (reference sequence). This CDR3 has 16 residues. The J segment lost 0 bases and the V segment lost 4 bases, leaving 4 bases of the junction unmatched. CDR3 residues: CASSTTSGLAKNIQYF. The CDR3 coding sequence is TGTGCCAGTAGTACCACTAGCGGGCTAGCCAAAAACATTCAGTACTTC. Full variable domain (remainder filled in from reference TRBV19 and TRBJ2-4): DGGITQSPKYLFRKEGQNVTLSCEQNLNHDAMYWYRQDPGQGLRLIYYSQIVNDFQKGDIAEGYSVSREKKESFPLTVTSAQKNPTAFYLCASSTTSGLAKNIQYFGAGTRLSVL.

The CDR3 bases are TGCAGCGTTGATAGGGGGTTCGGCTACAATGAGCAGTTCTTC. It yields the protein CSVDRGFGYNEQFF. The chain uses TRBV29-1 and TRBJ2-1; D possibly corresponds to TRBD1 (6 bases). Germline CDR1 and CDR2: SQVTM and ANQGSEA. The CDR3 spans 14 residues. V was trimmed by 3 bases and J by 3 bases, leaving 12 bases between them.

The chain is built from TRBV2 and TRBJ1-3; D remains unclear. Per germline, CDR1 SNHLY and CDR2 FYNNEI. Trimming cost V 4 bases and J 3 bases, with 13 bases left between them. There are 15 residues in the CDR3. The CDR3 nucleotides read TGTGCCAGCAGTGTGTCACAGCGGATTGGAAACACCATATATTTT. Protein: CASSVSQRIGNTIYF. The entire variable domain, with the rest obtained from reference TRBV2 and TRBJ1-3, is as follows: EPEVTQTPSHQVTQMGQEVILRCVPISNHLYFYWYRQILGQKVEFLVSFYNNEISEKSEIFDDQFSVERPDGSNFTLKIRSTKLEDSAMYFCASSVSQRIGNTIYFGEGSWLTVV.

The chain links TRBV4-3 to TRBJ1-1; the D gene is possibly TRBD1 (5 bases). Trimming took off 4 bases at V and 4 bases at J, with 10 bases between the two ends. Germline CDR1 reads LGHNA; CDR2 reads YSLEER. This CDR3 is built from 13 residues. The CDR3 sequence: CASSRRAATEAFF. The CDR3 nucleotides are TGCGCCAGCAGCCGCAGGGCGGCCACTGAAGCTTTCTTT.

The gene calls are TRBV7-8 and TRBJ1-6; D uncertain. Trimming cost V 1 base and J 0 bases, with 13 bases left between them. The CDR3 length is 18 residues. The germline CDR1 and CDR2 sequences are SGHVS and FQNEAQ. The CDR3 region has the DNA TGTGCCAGCAGCTTAGTGGGTCTAGGAAGCTCCTATAATTCACCCCTCCACTTT. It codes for CASSLVGLGSSYNSPLHF.

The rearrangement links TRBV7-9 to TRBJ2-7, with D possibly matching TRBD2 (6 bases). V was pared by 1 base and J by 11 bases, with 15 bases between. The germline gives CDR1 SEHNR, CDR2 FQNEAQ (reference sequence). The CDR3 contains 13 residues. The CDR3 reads CASSLEDAGYKYV. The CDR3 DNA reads TGTGCCAGCAGCTTAGAGGACGCGGGATATAAGTACGTC.

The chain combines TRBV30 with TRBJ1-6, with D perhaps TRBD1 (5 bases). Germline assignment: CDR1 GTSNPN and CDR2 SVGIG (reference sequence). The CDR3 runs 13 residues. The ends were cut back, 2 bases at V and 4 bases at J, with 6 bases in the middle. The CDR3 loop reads CAWSRGYNSPLHF. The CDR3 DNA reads TGTGCCTGGAGTAGGGGATATAATTCACCCCTCCACTTT.

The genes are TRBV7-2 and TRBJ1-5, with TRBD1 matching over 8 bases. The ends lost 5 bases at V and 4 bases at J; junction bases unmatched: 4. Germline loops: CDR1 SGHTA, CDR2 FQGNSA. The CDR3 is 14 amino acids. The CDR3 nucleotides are TGTGCCAGCAGCGACCGGACAGGGAATCAGCCCCAGCATTTT. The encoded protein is CASSDRTGNQPQHF.

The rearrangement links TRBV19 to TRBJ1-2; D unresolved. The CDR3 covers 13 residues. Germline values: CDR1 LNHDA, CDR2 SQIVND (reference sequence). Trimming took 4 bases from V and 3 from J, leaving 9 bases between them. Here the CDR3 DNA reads TGTGCCAGTAGTACAGATATTTACTATGGCTACACCTTC. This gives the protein CASSTDIYYGYTF.

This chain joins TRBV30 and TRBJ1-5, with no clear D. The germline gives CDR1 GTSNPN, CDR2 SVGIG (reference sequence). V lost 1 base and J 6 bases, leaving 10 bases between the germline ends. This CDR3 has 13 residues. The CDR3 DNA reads TGTGCCTGGAGTGGGGCCCGATCTCAGCCCCAGCATTTT. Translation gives CAWSGARSQPQHF.

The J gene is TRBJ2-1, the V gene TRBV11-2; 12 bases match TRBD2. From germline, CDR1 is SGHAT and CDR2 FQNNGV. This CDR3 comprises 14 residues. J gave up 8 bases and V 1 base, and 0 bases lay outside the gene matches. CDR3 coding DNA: TGTGCCAGCAGCTTAGGGACTAGCGGGGATGAGCAGTTCTTC. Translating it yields CASSLGTSGDEQFF.

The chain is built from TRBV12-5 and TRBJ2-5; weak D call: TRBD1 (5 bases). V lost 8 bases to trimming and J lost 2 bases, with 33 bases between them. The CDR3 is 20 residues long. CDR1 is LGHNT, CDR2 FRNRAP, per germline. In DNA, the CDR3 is TGTGCTAGTTCCCTGATCAGGGTTAGGTCTGGGCCCCAACTTCAAGAGACCCAGTACTTC. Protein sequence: CASSLIRVRSGPQLQETQYF.

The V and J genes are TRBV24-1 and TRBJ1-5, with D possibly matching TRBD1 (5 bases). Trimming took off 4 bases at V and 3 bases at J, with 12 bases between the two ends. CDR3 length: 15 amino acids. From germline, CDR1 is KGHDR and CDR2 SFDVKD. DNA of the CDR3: TGTGCCACCAGTGACCCCGCAGGGCCCAATCAGCCCCAGCATTTT. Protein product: CATSDPAGPNQPQHF.

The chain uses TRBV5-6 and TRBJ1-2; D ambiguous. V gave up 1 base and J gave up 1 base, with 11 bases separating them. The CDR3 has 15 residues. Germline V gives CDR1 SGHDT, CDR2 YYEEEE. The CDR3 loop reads CASSLYTVFNYGYTF. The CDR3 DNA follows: TGTGCCAGCAGCTTGTATACAGTATTTAACTATGGCTACACCTTC.